This T cell receptor (beta chain) was identified in a study of blood T cell repertoires in COVID-19. The wider study: The United States, Italy and Spain supplied acute and convalescent COVID-19 samples. From T cells, B-cell-depleted T cells, or PBMCs came the material, which was cDNA or gDNA.

With 2 bases removed from V and 1 base from J, the gap between germline ends came to 18 bases. CDR3 length: 18 residues. The germline V gene has CDR1 LGHNA and CDR2 YSLEER. Original processing notes: Using reference gene primer amplification, nucleated cell counts were estimated. Some clones are missing from TCRdb's copy, which holds only in-frame ones; the method was immunoSEQ multiplex PCR. V and J calls and clone size are copied from that table; D and trimming were computed from the DNA. The sample carries roughly 250,000 clones, approximately 90% recorded once. This clone was detected once. Specimen: peripheral blood. The genes are TRBV4-3 and TRBJ2-1; tentatively, D is TRBD2 (5 bases). The receptor's source is a woman in her forties who had recovered from COVID-19. The CDR3 DNA reads TGCGCCAGCAGCCAAAACCTCGTACTAGTTAGGTCCTACAATGAGCAGTTCTTC. Translating gives CASSQNLVLVRSYNEQFF.